Listed below are T cell receptor beta chains from one sample, sequenced in a study of shared clonotypes between healthy human individuals. Profiling relied on immunoSEQ multiplex PCR, and the TCRdb table lists in-frame clones only, not all of them. The sample lists about 450,000 clones; roughly 80% were seen once. Sequencing used PBMCs. These receptors originate from a middle-aged woman in good health. Some clones in this sample may be carry-over from other donors' samples. CDR3s include the opening cysteine and the closing phenylalanine or tryptophan. Fields, in order: D gene, V gene, CDR3 protein. The D gene is left open where the match is weak.

D gene: NA; V gene: TRBV7-3; CDR3 protein: CASSLAGQGYTF
D gene: TRBD2; V gene: TRBV4-1; CDR3 protein: CASSQDVGTSGIEQFF
D gene: TRBD1; V gene: TRBV4-3; CDR3 protein: CASSQDPQGALGYTF
D gene: NA; V gene: TRBV28; CDR3 protein: CASSLWRLDAEQYF
D gene: NA; V gene: TRBV11-2; CDR3 protein: CASSSQSLTEAFF
D gene: TRBD1; V gene: TRBV30; CDR3 protein: CAWSGGQAAGNTIYF
D gene: NA; V gene: TRBV30; CDR3 protein: CAWSMVKGKNIQYF
D gene: TRBD1; V gene: TRBV30; CDR3 protein: CAWSVTTGDYGYTF
D gene: NA; V gene: TRBV6-6; CDR3 protein: CASSYGGSRYEQYF
D gene: TRBD2; V gene: TRBV4-3; CDR3 protein: CARPSGKRSYEQYF
D gene: TRBD1; V gene: TRBV5-1; CDR3 protein: CASSLALTGGSYNEQFF
D gene: TRBD2; V gene: TRBV5-1; CDR3 protein: CASSPRTSGSTLAETQYF
D gene: TRBD2; V gene: TRBV10-2; CDR3 protein: CASTRGRDNEQFF
D gene: NA; V gene: TRBV30; CDR3 protein: CAWAQLGTEAFF
D gene: NA; V gene: TRBV4-2; CDR3 protein: CASSQEAGTSYEQYF
D gene: NA; V gene: TRBV4-1; CDR3 protein: CASSLRDTSYNEQFF
D gene: NA; V gene: TRBV28; CDR3 protein: CASRHRDGVISGNTIYF
D gene: TRBD1; V gene: TRBV11-2; CDR3 protein: CASSLRLGQGASSTDTQYF
D gene: TRBD2; V gene: TRBV5-1; CDR3 protein: CASSLARSGRVDTDTQYF
D gene: NA; V gene: TRBV5-1; CDR3 protein: CASSFRIRGSTNTEAFF
D gene: NA; V gene: TRBV7-9; CDR3 protein: CASRRRDGPYEQYF
D gene: NA; V gene: TRBV10-1; CDR3 protein: CASSEASNNEQFF
D gene: TRBD1; V gene: TRBV10-3; CDR3 protein: CAISDSRQGPAYNEQFF
D gene: TRBD1; V gene: TRBV2; CDR3 protein: CASSETGTVYGYTF